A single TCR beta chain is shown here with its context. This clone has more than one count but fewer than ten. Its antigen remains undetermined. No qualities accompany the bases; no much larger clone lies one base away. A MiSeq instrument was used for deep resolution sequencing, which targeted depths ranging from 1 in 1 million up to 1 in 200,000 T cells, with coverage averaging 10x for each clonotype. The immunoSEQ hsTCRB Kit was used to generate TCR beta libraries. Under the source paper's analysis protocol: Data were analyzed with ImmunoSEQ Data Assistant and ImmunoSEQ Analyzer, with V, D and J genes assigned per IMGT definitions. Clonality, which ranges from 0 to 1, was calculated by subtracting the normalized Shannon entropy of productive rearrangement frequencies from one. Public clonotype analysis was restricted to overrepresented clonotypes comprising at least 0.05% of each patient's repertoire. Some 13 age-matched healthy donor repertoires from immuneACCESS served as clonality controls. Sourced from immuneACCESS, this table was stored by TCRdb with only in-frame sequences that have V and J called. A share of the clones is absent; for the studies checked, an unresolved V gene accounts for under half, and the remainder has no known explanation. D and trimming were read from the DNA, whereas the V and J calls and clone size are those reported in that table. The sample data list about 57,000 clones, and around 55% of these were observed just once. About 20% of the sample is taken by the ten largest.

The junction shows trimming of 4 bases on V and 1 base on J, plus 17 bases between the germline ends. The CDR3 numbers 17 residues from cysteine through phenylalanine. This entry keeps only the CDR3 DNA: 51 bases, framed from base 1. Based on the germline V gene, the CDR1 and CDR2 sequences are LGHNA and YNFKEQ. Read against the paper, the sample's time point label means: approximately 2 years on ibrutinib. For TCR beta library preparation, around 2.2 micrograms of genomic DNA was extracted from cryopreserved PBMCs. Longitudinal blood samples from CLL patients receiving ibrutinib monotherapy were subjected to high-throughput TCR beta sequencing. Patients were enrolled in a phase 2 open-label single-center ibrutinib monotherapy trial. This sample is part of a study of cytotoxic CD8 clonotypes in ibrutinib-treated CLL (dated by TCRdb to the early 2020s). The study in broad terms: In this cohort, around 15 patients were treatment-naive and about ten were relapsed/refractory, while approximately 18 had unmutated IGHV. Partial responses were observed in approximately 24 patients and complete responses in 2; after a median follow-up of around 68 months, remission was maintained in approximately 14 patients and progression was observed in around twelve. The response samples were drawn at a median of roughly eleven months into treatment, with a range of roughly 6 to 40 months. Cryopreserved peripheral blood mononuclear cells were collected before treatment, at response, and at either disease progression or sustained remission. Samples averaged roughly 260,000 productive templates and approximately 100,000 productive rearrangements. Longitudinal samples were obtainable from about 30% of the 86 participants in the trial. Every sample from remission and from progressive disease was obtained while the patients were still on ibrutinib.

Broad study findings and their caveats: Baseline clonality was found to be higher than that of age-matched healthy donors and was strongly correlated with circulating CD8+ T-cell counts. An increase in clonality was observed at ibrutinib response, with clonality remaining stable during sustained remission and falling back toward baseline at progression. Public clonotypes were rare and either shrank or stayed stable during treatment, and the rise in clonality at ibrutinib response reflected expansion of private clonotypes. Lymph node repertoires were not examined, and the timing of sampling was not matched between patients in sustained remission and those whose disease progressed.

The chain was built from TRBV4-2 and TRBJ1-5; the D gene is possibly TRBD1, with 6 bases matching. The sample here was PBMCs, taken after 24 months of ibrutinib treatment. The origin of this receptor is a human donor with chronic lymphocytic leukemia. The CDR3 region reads CASSRGAGKESNQPQHF. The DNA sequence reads TGTGCCAGCAGCCGGGGGGCAGGGAAGGAGAGCAATCAGCCCCAGCATTTT.